These 10 T cell receptor beta chains were all obtained from the same sample, sequenced in a study of shared clonotypes between healthy human individuals. Naive CD8 cells were CD45RO-negative, positively selected for CCR7, excluding terminally differentiated effector memory CD45RA+ cells. Some clones are missing from TCRdb's copy, which holds only in-frame ones; the method was immunoSEQ multiplex PCR. Here the sample spans almost 700,000 clones, roughly 94% being singletons. Sequencing used naive CD8+ T cells sorted from blood. The receptor set was obtained from a man aged 25-45 years in good health.

CDR3 nucleotide sequence: TGCGCCAGCAGCTTACGAAGGGGCGGCACTGAAGCTTTCTTT. It translates to CASSLRRGGTEAFF. This rearrangement joins TRBV5-1 to TRBJ1-1; D may be TRBD1 (5 bases). V shed 2 bases and J shed 4 bases, with 12 bases lying between them. The CDR3 covers 14 residues. Germline values: CDR1 SGHRS, CDR2 YFSETQ.

The V and J genes are TRBV25-1 and TRBJ2-1; 7 bases fit TRBD2. The CDR3 totals 15 residues. V dropped 1 base and J dropped 9; count of bases not matched to a gene: 9. From germline, CDR1 is MGHDK and CDR2 SYGVNS. The CDR3 sequence: CASSELSGRSTEQFF. The DNA for the CDR3 is TGTGCCAGCAGTGAATTGTCCGGGAGGAGTACTGAGCAGTTCTTC.

The J gene is TRBJ2-3, the V gene TRBV27, with 10 bases identical to TRBD1. Germline values: CDR1 MNHEY, CDR2 SMNVEV (reference sequence). V was clipped by 3 bases and J by 5 bases; unmatched bases: 14. CDR3 size: 18 residues. The chain's CDR3 is CASSFFIPGTGVRDTQYF. For the CDR3, the DNA is TGTGCCAGCAGTTTTTTCATTCCCGGGACAGGGGTTCGAGATACGCAGTATTTT.

This chain uses TRBV27 with TRBJ1-5, with unresolved D. CDR1 and CDR2 from the germline V gene are MNHEY and SMNVEV (reference sequence). V shed 4 bases and J shed 4 bases, with 11 bases lying between them. The length of the CDR3 is 14 residues. This CDR3 reads CASSSGWANQPQHF. The CDR3 DNA reads TGTGCCAGCAGTTCCGGGTGGGCTAATCAGCCCCAGCATTTT.

This sequence joins TRBV28 and TRBJ1-4; D is unresolved. This CDR3 contains 14 residues. Germline V lookup: CDR1 MDHEN, CDR2 SYDVKM. The V gene lost 6 bases and the J gene lost 4 bases, with 12 bases spanning the gap. The CDR3 loop is CASRQTADNEKLFF. In DNA form, the CDR3 reads TGTGCCAGCAGACAGACGGCCGATAATGAAAAACTGTTTTTT. Complete variable domain (other parts from reference TRBV28 and TRBJ1-4): DVKVTQSSRYLVKRTGEKVFLECVQDMDHENMFWYRQDPGLGLRLIYFSYDVKMKEKGDIPEGYSVSREKKERFSLILESASTNQTSMYLCASRQTADNEKLFFGSGTQLSVL.

The chain joins TRBV5-1 to TRBJ2-5; D possibly corresponds to TRBD2 (5 bases). V lost 0 bases to trimming and J lost 2 bases, with 11 bases between them. Germline V gene lookup returns CDR1 SGHRS and CDR2 YFSETQ. The length of the CDR3 is 15 residues. In nucleotides, the CDR3 is TGCGCCAGCAGCTTGGATCTGGGGAGACAAGAGACCCAGTACTTC. This gives the protein CASSLDLGRQETQYF.

The chain links TRBV6-5 to TRBJ1-3; the D gene is possibly TRBD1 (6 bases). Germline assignment: CDR1 MNHEY and CDR2 SVGAGI. The CDR3 has 15 amino acids. Trimming took 7 bases from V and 0 from J, leaving 13 bases between them. The CDR3 DNA is TGTGCCAGCACCCCCGCGACAGGCTCTGGAAACACCATATATTTT. Encoded protein: CASTPATGSGNTIYF.

The chain couples TRBV28 to TRBJ2-1; 10 nucleotides align to TRBD2. The germline CDR1 and CDR2 sequences are MDHEN and SYDVKM. The CDR3 length is 14 residues. The ends lost 8 bases at V and 9 bases at J; junction bases unmatched: 10. DNA for the CDR3: TGTGCCAGCCATGTAGAGAGCGGGAGGGCTGAGCAGTTCTTC. It specifies CASHVESGRAEQFF.

In regard to this clone: The sample has other DNA sequences that encode this CDR3 too. The chain couples TRBV7-9 to TRBJ2-1; possibly TRBD2 for D (5 bases). V was pared by 1 base and J by 7 bases, with 8 bases between. The germline gives CDR1 SEHNR, CDR2 FQNEAQ (reference sequence). CDR3 size: 13 residues. The CDR3 DNA reads as TGTGCCAGCAGCTTAGGGTCGGGGAATGAGCAGTTCTTC. This codes for CASSLGSGNEQFF.

The rearrangement uses TRBV7-9 and TRBJ2-1; TRBD2 might be the D (5 bases). The V gene lost 5 bases and the J gene lost 6 bases, with 17 bases spanning the gap. The length of the CDR3 is 15 residues. The germline V gene has CDR1 SEHNR and CDR2 FQNEAQ (reference sequence). The DNA for the CDR3 is TGTGCCAGCAGCGGCAGGAGAGGGCCTGTCAATGAGCAGTTCTTC. Translation gives CASSGRRGPVNEQFF.